A selection of T cell receptor beta chains follows, all from one sample in a study of blood T cell repertoires in COVID-19. Sequencing was performed with immunoSEQ multiplex PCR; in TCRdb, only in-frame clones are kept and a portion is missing. The sample includes 410,000 or so clones, 75% to 90% of them seen just once. Sequencing was performed on peripheral blood. These receptor sequences come from a young woman with active or convalescent COVID-19. CDR3s include the opening cysteine and the closing phenylalanine or tryptophan. A D gene is named only where the DNA matches it firmly. The size of a clone is reported for some rows only, either as once, few or many, or as a class for expanded clones.

TRBV12-3/TRBV12-4	.	12	TRBJ1-1	.	TGTGCCAGCAGTTTTGGTACAGGGCTTGCTTTCTTT	CASSFGTGLAFF
TRBV29-1	.	11	TRBJ2-1	.	TGCAGCGTTCGACAGAACAATGAGCAGTTCTTC	CSVRQNNEQFF
TRBV27	.	14	TRBJ1-4	.	TGTGCCAGCAGTTTTGCGGGGGATCGGGAAAAACTGTTTTTT	CASSFAGDREKLFF
TRBV2	TRBD1	15	TRBJ1-5	.	TGTGCCAGCAGTGAACTTGGGACAGATAATCAGCCCCAGCATTTT	CASSELGTDNQPQHF
TRBV2	.	14	TRBJ1-2	.	TGTGCCAGCAGTGAAGGGCAGGGCCACTATGGCTACACCTTC	CASSEGQGHYGYTF
TRBV18	.	13	TRBJ2-1	.	TGTGCCAGCTCACCGGCTAACGGGGTTGAGCAGTTCTTC	CASSPANGVEQFF
TRBV12-3/TRBV12-4	TRBD1	13	TRBJ1-1	.	TGTGCCAGCACCCCGGACAGGGCCACTGAAGCTTTCTTT	CASTPDRATEAFF
TRBV4-1	TRBD2	14	TRBJ2-7	.	TGCGCCAGCAGCCAAGTGGGGACTAGCTACGAGCAGTACTTC	CASSQVGTSYEQYF
TRBV4-1	.	14	TRBJ2-7	few	TGCGCCAGCAGCCAGGTACAGCTCTCCTACGAGCAGTACTTC	CASSQVQLSYEQYF
TRBV10-3	.	14	TRBJ1-2	.	TGTGCCATCAGTGATCCCGCGGCATTTTATGGCTACACCTTC	CAISDPAAFYGYTF
TRBV3-1/TRBV3-2	.	18	TRBJ1-4	.	TGTGCCAGCAGCCAAAAAACTTCCGGTATGGCGGCTAATGAAAAACTGTTTTTT	CASSQKTSGMAANEKLFF
TRBV30	.	14	TRBJ2-2	.	TGTGCCTGGAGGCAGGGCCTCCAGGGCTGGGAGCTGTTTTTT	CAWRQGLQGWELFF
TRBV7-2	TRBD2	15	TRBJ2-7	few	TGTGCCAGCAGCTTAGCTGGTAGCGGGGTCTACGAGCAGTACTTC	CASSLAGSGVYEQYF
TRBV18	.	13	TRBJ2-3	.	TGTGCCAGCTCACCACGAGGGCCAGATACGCAGTATTTT	CASSPRGPDTQYF
TRBV19	TRBD2	18	TRBJ2-5	.	TGTGCCAGTAGTTTAGGACTAGCGGGAGTAAGGCCCCAAGAGACCCAGTACTTC	CASSLGLAGVRPQETQYF
TRBV6-5	TRBD2	14	TRBJ2-2	few	TGTGCCAGCGGGCTAGCGGGTAACACCGGGGAGCTGTTTTTT	CASGLAGNTGELFF
TRBV5-1	.	13	TRBJ2-7	.	TGCGCCAGCAGCTCCGGCCAGGGTTACGAGCAGTACTTC	CASSSGQGYEQYF
TRBV7-9	TRBD2	15	TRBJ2-2	.	TGTGCCACCTATAGCGGGGGGGCGAACACCGGGGAGCTGTTTTTT	CATYSGGANTGELFF
TRBV11-2	TRBD1	13	TRBJ1-2	.	TGTGCCAGCAGCCTAGGCAGGGGGTATGGCTACACCTTC	CASSLGRGYGYTF
TRBV5-1	TRBD1	22	TRBJ1-1	.	TGCGCCAGCAGTCTTTTGGGGGGCTTACTCCGGGACAGTCCTCTCGGGAACACTGAAGCTTTCTTT	CASSLLGGLLRDSPLGNTEAFF
TRBV6-7	.	16	TRBJ1-1	.	TGTGCCAGCAGTTACTCTCCACAGGTGATGAACACTGAAGCTTTCTTT	CASSYSPQVMNTEAFF
TRBV4-2	TRBD2	17	TRBJ2-1	few	TGTGCCAGCAGCCGGATCGTGGGCGGGAGTTATCAGAATGAGCAGTTCTTC	CASSRIVGGSYQNEQFF
TRBV6-6	.	13	TRBJ2-7	.	TGTGCCAGCAATCCGGACATCACCTACGAGCAGTACTTC	CASNPDITYEQYF
TRBV21-1	.	15	TRBJ1-1	few	TGTGCCAGCAGCAAATGGCAAGTCATGAACACTGAAGCTTTCTTT	CASSKWQVMNTEAFF
TRBV19	.	14	TRBJ2-1	.	TGTGCCAGTAGTATAGTTCAGGGGGGTTATGAGCAGTTCTTC	CASSIVQGGYEQFF
TRBV5-1	TRBD1	15	TRBJ1-6	.	TGCGCCAGCAGCGCCGGGACAGGGGGCCTCGGAACCCTCCACTTT	CASSAGTGGLGTLHF
TRBV10-1	.	13	TRBJ1-3	.	TGCGCCAGCAGTGCCGGCTCTGGAAACACCATATATTTT	CASSAGSGNTIYF
TRBV5-4	TRBD1	17	TRBJ1-2	.	TGTGCCAGCAGCCCTATCCACGGCGGAGGGGGCGTTTATGGCTACACCTTC	CASSPIHGGGGVYGYTF